A selection of T cell receptor beta chains follows, all from one sample in a study of blood T cell repertoires in COVID-19. This table comes from immunoSEQ multiplex PCR, and its TCRdb copy is limited to in-frame clones, with some not included. Here the sample spans 45,000 to 60,000 clones, roughly 90% being singletons. The sample consisted of peripheral blood. The receptors were gathered from a human donor in a cohort sampled during active COVID-19. The CDR3 runs from the conserved cysteine through the conserved F or W. D genes are given only for firm matches. Only part of the rows carry a size: once, few, many, or a class if the clone is expanded.

d_gene,j_gene,abundance,v_gene,CDR3nt,CDR3aa
TRBD1,TRBJ2-4,few,TRBV7-9,TGTGCCAGCAGCTACGACAGGGGGGACATTCAGTACTTC,CASSYDRGDIQYF
-,TRBJ2-3,-,TRBV4-1,TGCGCCAGCAGCTATCAGATCTCTAGCGTTACGCAGTATTTT,CASSYQISSVTQYF
TRBD1,TRBJ1-5,-,TRBV18,TGTGCCAGCTCCCACCAGACAGGGACGGGACAGCCCCAGCATTTT,CASSHQTGTGQPQHF
TRBD2,TRBJ2-7,-,TRBV4-2,TGTGCCAGCAGCCGTCGACTAGCGGGAATGAAGGGCCACGAGCAGTACTTC,CASSRRLAGMKGHEQYF
TRBD1,TRBJ1-4,-,TRBV5-4,TGTGCCAGCAGCGAGAGGACAGGCGACTCTAATGAAAAACTGTTTTTT,CASSERTGDSNEKLFF
TRBD1,TRBJ1-3,-,TRBV18,TGTGCCAGCTCACCCATGACAGGGATTAGCTCTGGAAACACCATATATTTT,CASSPMTGISSGNTIYF
TRBD1,TRBJ2-4,-,TRBV3-1/TRBV3-2,TGTGCCAGCAGCCAAGCCTGGCCCCCGGGACAGGCGATACTAGCCAAAAACATTCAGTACTTC,CASSQAWPPGQAILAKNIQYF
-,TRBJ2-6,-,TRBV4-1,TGCGCCAGCAGCCAGCAGGGTTCCGGGGCCAACGTCCTGACTTTC,CASSQQGSGANVLTF
-,TRBJ1-1,-,TRBV25-1,TGTGCCAGCAGTGAGATCGGGACTGAAGCTTTCTTT,CASSEIGTEAFF
-,TRBJ1-2,few,TRBV29-1,TGCAGCGCTCTGGGCGCCACCTATGGCTACACCTTC,CSALGATYGYTF
TRBD1,TRBJ1-1,-,TRBV11-2,TGTGCCAGCAGCCTGGGACAGGGTGGAACTGAAGCTTTCTTT,CASSLGQGGTEAFF
-,TRBJ2-3,-,TRBV20-1,TGCAGTGGTCTGGGAGTAGATACGCAGTATTTT,CSGLGVDTQYF
-,TRBJ2-7,-,TRBV30,TGTGCCTGGAGTGTATCGCTCTACTACGAGCAGTACTTC,CAWSVSLYYEQYF
TRBD1,TRBJ1-1,-,TRBV9,TGTGCCAGCGGCGGACAGGCGAGGACTGAAGCTTTCTTT,CASGGQARTEAFF
-,TRBJ2-5,once,TRBV5-1,TGCGCCAGCAGAGTCTTAGCCGGACAGAGGGAGACCCAGTACTTC,CASRVLAGQRETQYF
-,TRBJ2-3,-,TRBV6-5,TGTGCCAGCAGGGGGGCAGGCACAGATACGCAGTATTTT,CASRGAGTDTQYF
TRBD2,TRBJ2-1,-,TRBV9,TGTGCCAGCAGCGGGGGACTAGCGGGCGGAAATGAGCAGTTCTTC,CASSGGLAGGNEQFF
TRBD2,TRBJ2-3,-,TRBV2,TGTGCCAGCAGGGCTGGCGGGAGAGCTATTTCCCTGACTAGCACAGATACGCAGTATTTT,CASRAGGRAISLTSTDTQYF
TRBD1,TRBJ1-4,-,TRBV7-9,TGTGCCAGCAGCTTTCCCCGGCCCGGACAGGCCCACTCTGAAAAACTGTTTTTT,CASSFPRPGQAHSEKLFF
TRBD2,TRBJ2-7,-,TRBV3-1/TRBV3-2,TGTGCCAGCAGCCCCGAACTAGCGGGAGGGCCGCGGTCCTACGAGCAGTACTTC,CASSPELAGGPRSYEQYF
-,TRBJ1-1,once,TRBV5-6,TGTGCCAGCAGCTCGCAGGGTTCGGCGAACACTGAAGCTTTCTTT,CASSSQGSANTEAFF
-,TRBJ1-1,-,TRBV4-1,TGCGCCAGCACAGGGGATCAGAACACTGAAGCTTTCTTT,CASTGDQNTEAFF
-,TRBJ2-7,-,TRBV19,TGTGCCAGTAGTATCGGGACACTCTCCTACGAGCAGTACTTC,CASSIGTLSYEQYF
TRBD1,TRBJ1-1,-,TRBV6-1,TGTGCCAGCAGTGAAGCTCTAGTCGGGACAGGGGGTCGTAATACTGAAGCTTTCTTT,CASSEALVGTGGRNTEAFF
-,TRBJ2-3,-,TRBV12-5,TGTGCTAGTGGTTTGGGACACAACACAGATACGCAGTATTTT,CASGLGHNTDTQYF
TRBD1,TRBJ2-1,-,TRBV7-2,TGTGCCAGCAGCTTCGGGACAGGTACTACAAAGCAGTTCTTC,CASSFGTGTTKQFF
-,TRBJ1-3,-,TRBV11-2,TGTGCCAGCAGCCGGGATTACTCTGGAAACACCATATATTTT,CASSRDYSGNTIYF
-,TRBJ1-3,-,TRBV18,TGTGCCAGCTCACGGATACAGCATGGATCTGGAAACACCATATATTTT,CASSRIQHGSGNTIYF
-,TRBJ2-1,-,TRBV3-1/TRBV3-2,TGTGCCAGCAGCCTTGGACTATCTGAGCAGTTCTTC,CASSLGLSEQFF
TRBD1,TRBJ1-5,-,TRBV15,TGTGCCACCAGCAGAGATGGGACAGGGTCCCAGCCCCAGCATTTT,CATSRDGTGSQPQHF
-,TRBJ2-7,-,TRBV18,TGTGCCAGCTCACCGGAGATTAGGGAGCAGTACTTC,CASSPEIREQYF
TRBD2,TRBJ2-1,-,TRBV29-1,TGCAGCGTTGTGACCGGGACTAGCGGATACAATGAGCAGTTCTTC,CSVVTGTSGYNEQFF
TRBD2,TRBJ2-7,medium-sized,TRBV28,TGTGCCAGCAGTTTATTCGGGGCTAGCGGTCTCTACGAGCAGTACTTC,CASSLFGASGLYEQYF